This TCR beta chain derives from a study of blood T cell repertoires in COVID-19. Study at large: Acute-phase and convalescent COVID-19 samples originated in the United States, Italy and Spain. PBMCs, B-cell-depleted T cells, or T cells were the source of the cDNA or gDNA that made up the material.

The V and J ends lost 3 bases and 1 base, in that order; junction bases with no gene match: 0. CDR3 length: 13 amino acids. Germline CDR1 is MNHEY and CDR2 is SMNVEV (reference sequence). In the authors' methods: Scientists estimated how many nucleated cells there were by amplifying reference gene primers. Assay used: immunoSEQ multiplex PCR; TCRdb lists only in-frame clones, some missing. V, J and clone size are taken as reported in that table, and D and trimming were inferred from the DNA itself. The repertoire holds 110,000 to 150,000 clones, approximately 90% seen once, with around 3.2% in the top ten.

The chain employs TRBV27 and TRBJ2-7; 7 bases fit TRBD1. This clonotype was obtained from a man aged 55 to 69 with active or convalescent COVID-19. The sequenced material came from peripheral blood. The CDR3 sequence: CASSLTGSYEQYF. The DNA for the CDR3 is TGTGCCAGCAGTTTGACAGGGTCCTACGAGCAGTACTTC.